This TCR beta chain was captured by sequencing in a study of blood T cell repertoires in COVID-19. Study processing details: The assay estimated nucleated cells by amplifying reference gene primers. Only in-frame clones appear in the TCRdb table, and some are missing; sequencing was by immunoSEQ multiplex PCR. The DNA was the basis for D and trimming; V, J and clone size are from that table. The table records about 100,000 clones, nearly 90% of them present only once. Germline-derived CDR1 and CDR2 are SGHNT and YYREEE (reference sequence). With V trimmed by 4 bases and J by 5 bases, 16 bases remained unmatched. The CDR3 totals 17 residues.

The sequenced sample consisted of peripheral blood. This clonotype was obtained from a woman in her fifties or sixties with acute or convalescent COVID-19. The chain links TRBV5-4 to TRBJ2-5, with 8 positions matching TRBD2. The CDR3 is CASSGREPGGEAETQYF. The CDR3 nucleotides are TGTGCCAGCAGCGGGAGGGAACCGGGGGGGGAGGCGGAGACCCAGTACTTC.